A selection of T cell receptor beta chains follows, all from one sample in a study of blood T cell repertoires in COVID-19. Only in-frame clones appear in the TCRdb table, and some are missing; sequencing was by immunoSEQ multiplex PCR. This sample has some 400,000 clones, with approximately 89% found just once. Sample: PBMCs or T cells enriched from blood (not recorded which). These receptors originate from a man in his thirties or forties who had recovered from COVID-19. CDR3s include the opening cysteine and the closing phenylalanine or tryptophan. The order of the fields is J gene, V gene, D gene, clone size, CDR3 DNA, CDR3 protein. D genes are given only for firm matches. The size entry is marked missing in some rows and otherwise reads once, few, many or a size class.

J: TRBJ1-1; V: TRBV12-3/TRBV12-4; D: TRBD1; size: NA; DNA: TGTGCCAGCGCTACAGGGGTATTCACTGAAGCTTTCTTT; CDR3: CASATGVFTEAFF
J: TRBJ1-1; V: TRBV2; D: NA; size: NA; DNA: TGTGCCAGCAGTCAACAGGGAAGTGTCGCTGAAGCTTTCTTT; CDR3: CASSQQGSVAEAFF
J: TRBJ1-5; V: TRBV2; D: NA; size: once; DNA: TGTGCCAGCACCCTCGGGCAGGGAAGTCAGCCCCAGCATTTT; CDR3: CASTLGQGSQPQHF
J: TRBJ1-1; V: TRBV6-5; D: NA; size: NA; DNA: TGTGCCAGCAGCCCAGGGATCTATGAAGCTTTCTTT; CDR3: CASSPGIYEAFF
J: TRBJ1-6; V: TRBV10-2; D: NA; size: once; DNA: TGCGCCAGCAGTGACCCGGCAGGAATTGATAATTCACCCCTCCACTTT; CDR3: CASSDPAGIDNSPLHF
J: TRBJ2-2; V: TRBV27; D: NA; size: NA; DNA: TGTGCCAGCAAATCTATAACAGGGCACGGGGAGCTGTTTTTT; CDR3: CASKSITGHGELFF
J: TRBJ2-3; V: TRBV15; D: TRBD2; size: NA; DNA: TGTGCCACCAGCAGAGATGCGGGGGGTACAGGCACGCAGTATTTT; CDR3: CATSRDAGGTGTQYF
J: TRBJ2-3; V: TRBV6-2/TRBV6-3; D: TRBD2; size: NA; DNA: TGTGCCAGCAGCCCTGGGGGCGTAGCGGGGGCCAACACAGATACGCAGTATTTT; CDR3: CASSPGGVAGANTDTQYF
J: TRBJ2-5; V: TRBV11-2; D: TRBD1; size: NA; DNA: TGTGCCAGCAGCTTAGAGACAGGGGTAGCAGAGACCCAGTACTTC; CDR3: CASSLETGVAETQYF
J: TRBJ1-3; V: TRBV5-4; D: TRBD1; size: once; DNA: TGTGCCAGCAGCGGCGGGACAGCGTTCGGAAACACCATATATTTT; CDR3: CASSGGTAFGNTIYF
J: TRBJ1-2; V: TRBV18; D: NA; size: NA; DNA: TGTGCCAGCTCACCAAAACAGAACGTGCCGGGCTACACCTTC; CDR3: CASSPKQNVPGYTF
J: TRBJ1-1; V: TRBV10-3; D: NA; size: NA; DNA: TGTGCCATTTATGGCGGGAACACTGAAGCTTTCTTT; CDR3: CAIYGGNTEAFF
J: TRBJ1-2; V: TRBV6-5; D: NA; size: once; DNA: TGTGCCAGCAGTCCTCTGAGGGGCTACACCTTC; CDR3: CASSPLRGYTF
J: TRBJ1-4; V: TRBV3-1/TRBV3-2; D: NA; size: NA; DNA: TGTGCCAGCAGCGAAACAGGGATCCGACATGAAAAACTGTTTTTT; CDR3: CASSETGIRHEKLFF
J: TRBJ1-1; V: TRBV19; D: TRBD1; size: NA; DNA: TGTGCCAGTAGTATAGCCCCCGGACAGGGACCGGCTATTGAAGCTTTCTTT; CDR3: CASSIAPGQGPAIEAFF
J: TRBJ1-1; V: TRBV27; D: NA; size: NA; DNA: TGTGCCAGCAAGTTAGGGACACACACTGAAGCTTTCTTT; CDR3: CASKLGTHTEAFF
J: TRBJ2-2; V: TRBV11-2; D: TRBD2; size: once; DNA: TGTGCCAGCAGCTTAGGGGGACTAGCGGGGGCCACCGGGGAGCTGTTTTTT; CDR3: CASSLGGLAGATGELFF
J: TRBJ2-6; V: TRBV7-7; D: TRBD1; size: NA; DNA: TGTGCCAGCAGCTTAGGGACAGGGGCTGGGGCCAACGTCCTGACTTTC; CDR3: CASSLGTGAGANVLTF
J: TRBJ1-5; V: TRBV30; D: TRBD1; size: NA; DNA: TGTGCCTGGAGTGGACAGGGAGTGAATCAGCCCCAGCATTTT; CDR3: CAWSGQGVNQPQHF
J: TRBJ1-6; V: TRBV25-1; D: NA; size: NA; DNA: TGTGCCAGCAAGAGCTCCTATAATTCACCCCTCCACTTT; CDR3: CASKSSYNSPLHF
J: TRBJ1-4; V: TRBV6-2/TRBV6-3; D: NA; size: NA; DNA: TGTGCCAGCAGTTACGAGTTCAGCGAGAATGAAAAACTGTTTTTT; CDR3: CASSYEFSENEKLFF
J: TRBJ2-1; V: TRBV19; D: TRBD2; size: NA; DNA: TGTGCCAGTAGTAGACTAGCGGGGGGACCTAATGAGCAGTTCTTC; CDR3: CASSRLAGGPNEQFF
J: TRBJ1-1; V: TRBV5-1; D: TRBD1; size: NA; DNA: TGCGCCAGCAGCGGACCGGGACAGTCATACACTGAAGCTTTCTTT; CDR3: CASSGPGQSYTEAFF
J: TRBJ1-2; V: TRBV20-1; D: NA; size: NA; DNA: TGCAGTGCTCGAGAGAGGGGCTACACCTTC; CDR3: CSARERGYTF
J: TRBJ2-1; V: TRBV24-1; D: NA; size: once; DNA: TGTGCCACCAGTGATTCTCGCTACGAGCAGTTCTTC; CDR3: CATSDSRYEQFF
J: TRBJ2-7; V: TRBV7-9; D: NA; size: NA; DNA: TGTGCCAGCAGCTTGCCCCGGGCAGGGGGGACGTACGAGCAGTACTTC; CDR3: CASSLPRAGGTYEQYF
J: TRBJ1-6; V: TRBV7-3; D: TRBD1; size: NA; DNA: TGTGCCAGCAGCTTAGGGGACAGGGCGTCACCCCTCCACTTT; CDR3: CASSLGDRASPLHF
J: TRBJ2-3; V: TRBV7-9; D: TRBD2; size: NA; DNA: TGTGCCAGCAGGTTGAGCGGGGGGAGCACAGATACGCAGTATTTT; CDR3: CASRLSGGSTDTQYF
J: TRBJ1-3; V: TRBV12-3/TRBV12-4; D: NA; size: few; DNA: TGTGCCAGCGTCAGCGGGGGAAACACCATATATTTT; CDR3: CASVSGGNTIYF
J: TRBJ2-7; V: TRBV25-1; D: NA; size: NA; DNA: TGTGCCAGCAGTGAAGCCGGACAGAGTTACGAGCAGTACTTC; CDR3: CASSEAGQSYEQYF
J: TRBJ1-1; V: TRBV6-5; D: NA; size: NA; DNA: TGTGCCAGCAGTCCCCTCACGGCGGTCGTGACTGAAGCTTTCTTT; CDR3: CASSPLTAVVTEAFF
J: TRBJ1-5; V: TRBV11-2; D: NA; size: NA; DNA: TGTGCCAGCAGCTTAAATGCCGGGAATCAGCCCCAGCATTTT; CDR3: CASSLNAGNQPQHF
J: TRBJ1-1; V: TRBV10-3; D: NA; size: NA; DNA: TGTGCCATCAGTGGAGGGCCGAACACTGAAGCTTTCTTT; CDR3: CAISGGPNTEAFF
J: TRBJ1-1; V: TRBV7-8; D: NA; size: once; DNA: TGTGCCAGCAGCACAAGGACAGCCGTCTACACTGAAGCTTTCTTT; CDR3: CASSTRTAVYTEAFF
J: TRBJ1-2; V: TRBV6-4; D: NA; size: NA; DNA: TGTGCCAGCAGTGACTCCCCCCCCCGTTCGGGCTACACCTTC; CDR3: CASSDSPPRSGYTF